This T cell receptor beta chain emerged from a study of T cells in Graves' hyperthyroidism and ophthalmopathy. Study-wide background: Peripheral blood was acquired at first diagnosis, ahead of any therapy whatsoever.

The germline V gene encodes CDR1 MGHRA and CDR2 YSYEKL. The CDR3 totals 15 residues. Trimming removed 0 bases from V and 2 bases from J, with 11 bases in between. TCR beta CDR3 regions were amplified from RNA transcripts. Researchers ran a first-round RT-PCR on the TCR CDR3 using the HTBI primer set. TCRdb itself ran the multiplex PCR reads through MiXCR, one entry per CDR3 protein. The sample holds over 500,000 distinct CDR3 sequences; around 15% are singletons and the top ten take about 15%. The study based diagnoses on clinical symptoms, serum thyroxine and TRAb, thyroid ultrasound and orbital computed tomography. The study's findings and limits: A 13 V-J signature model discriminated ophthalmopathy versus stable hyperthyroidism. Most clonotypes that expanded in the thyroid above 0.001 also showed up in blood.

In the case of this clonotype: Its target is not known.

Sequencing used blood. This sequence originates from a woman in her thirties or forties with Graves' hyperthyroidism. The chain combines TRBV4-1 with TRBJ2-7; D may be TRBD1 (6 bases). CDR3 amino acids: CASSQERSGAYEQYF. The CDR3 DNA reads as TGCGCCAGCAGCCAAGAACGGTCAGGGGCCTACGAGCAGTACTTC.